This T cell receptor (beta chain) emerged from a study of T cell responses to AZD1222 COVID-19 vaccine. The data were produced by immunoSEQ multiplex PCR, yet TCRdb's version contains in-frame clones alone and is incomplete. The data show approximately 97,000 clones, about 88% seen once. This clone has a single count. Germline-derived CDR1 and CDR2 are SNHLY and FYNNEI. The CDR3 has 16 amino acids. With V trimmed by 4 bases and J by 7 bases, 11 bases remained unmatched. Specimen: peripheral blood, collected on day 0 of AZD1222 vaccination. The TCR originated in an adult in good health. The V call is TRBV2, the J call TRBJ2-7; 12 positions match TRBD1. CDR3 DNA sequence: TGTGCCAGCAGTGTCTACTCGGGACAGGGGGCAGGGGAGCAGTACTTC. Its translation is CASSVYSGQGAGEQYF.